This TCR beta chain was retrieved from a study of blood T cell repertoires in COVID-19 (dated by TCRdb to 2019 to 2021). Study-wide context: The collaborator samples originated in the United States, Italy and Spain and spanned the acute and convalescent phases of COVID-19. The prospective study material was composed of cDNA or gDNA derived from T cells, B-cell-depleted T cells, or PBMCs. The dataset comprised deeply sampled blood TCRbeta repertoires from subjects exposed to, actively infected with, or recovered from COVID-19. The repertoires were released in a freely available public database intended as a resource for research on the immune response to SARS-CoV-2. The samples were drawn from the first 160 participants of the ongoing ImmuneRACE study and from over a thousand subjects provided by 6 global collaborators. Sample metadata almost always included a de-identified subject ID, COVID-19 status, age in years and sex. Where available, HLA class I and class II types were obtained from metadata supplied by the sample provider rather than from assay-based typing.

The germline V gene yields SGDLS for CDR1 and YYNGEE for CDR2. The CDR3 numbers 14 residues from cysteine through phenylalanine. Of the read, only the CDR3 DNA is kept; its 42 bases are in frame from base 1. V loses 4 bases of germline sequence and J loses 1 base, and the interval between the two ends is 11 bases. Broader findings and caveats from the paper: Clinical and demographic metadata were provided uncurated, with the amount varying by source and participant.

TCRbeta CDR3 regions were amplified from genomic DNA by means of the immunoSEQ Assay, a bias-controlled multiplex PCR. Regarding the original processing steps: The number of nucleated cells in each sample was estimated from the amplification of reference gene primers within the assay. Sequence reads were collapsed and filtered to measure the absolute abundance of every unique TCRbeta CDR3 rearrangement. Productive Simpson clonality was computed per sample as the square root of Simpson's diversity index over productive rearrangements. Sourced from immuneACCESS, this table was stored by TCRdb with only in-frame sequences that have V and J called. A share of the clones is absent; for the studies checked, an unresolved V gene accounts for under half, and the remainder has no known explanation. Clone size and V and J calls were adopted from that table, with D and trimming inferred from the DNA. The sample table lists about 220,000 clones, approximately 80% of them with a count of one. Around 13% of the sample belongs to the ten largest clones.

The collaborating institutions used their own protocols to collect whole blood in K2EDTA tubes. For TCRbeta analysis, collaborators shipped samples in one of three forms: frozen whole blood, isolated PBMCs, or DNA extracted from either of those sample types. For this clone: Its binding antigen is unknown. No base qualities exist here, and no much larger clone lies one base off it.

This chain joins TRBV9 to TRBJ1-2; matching of 5 bases hints at TRBD1 as the D gene. Sequenced material: peripheral blood. The TCR was taken from a human donor in a cohort sampled during active COVID-19. Here the CDR3 is given as CASSPQTDNYGYTF. The DNA reads TGTGCCAGCAGCCCGCAGACAGATAACTATGGCTACACCTTC.